This entry lists 21 T cell receptor beta chains sequenced from one sample in a study of radiation and T cells in renal cell carcinoma. The data were produced by immunoSEQ multiplex PCR, yet TCRdb's version contains in-frame clones alone and is incomplete. Found here are 70,000 or so clones, 82% of them singletons; the top ten hold around 5.5%. Time point defined: blood 2 weeks post-SBRT. Treatment specified: 15 Gy SBRT to primary tumor, nephrectomy 4 weeks later. Sequenced here: blood, sampled from a patient whose treatment included radiotherapy and nephrectomy. These receptors all stem from a man aged 55 to 70 with renal cell carcinoma.

The chain joins TRBV6-1 to TRBJ2-5; D may be TRBD2 (5 bases). The V end was cut by 2 bases, the J end by 9 bases, with 10 bases between. The germline V gene encodes CDR1 MNHNS and CDR2 SASEGT. The CDR3 totals 12 residues. CDR3 in amino acids: CASSERPGSQYF. The CDR3 DNA is TGTGCCAGCAGTGAACGGCCGGGGTCCCAGTACTTC.

This rearrangement joins TRBV28 to TRBJ1-2; 8 bases fit TRBD1. Germline V gives CDR1 MDHEN, CDR2 SYDVKM. The CDR3 has 14 amino acids. Losses at the gene ends were 5 bases for V and 5 bases for J; bases not matched to a gene: 7. The CDR3 spells CASSRQGNLYGYTF. The CDR3 DNA reads as TGTGCCAGCAGTCGACAGGGGAACCTTTATGGCTACACCTTC.

V gene TRBV30 combines with J gene TRBJ2-7, with D perhaps matching TRBD1 or TRBD2 (5 bases each). The CDR3 runs to 14 residues. Germline V gene data show CDR1 as GTSNPN and CDR2 as SVGIG (reference sequence). Trimming removed 4 bases from V and 2 bases from J, with 15 bases in between. The CDR3 sequence: CAWTPGPTTYEQYF. CDR3 nucleotides: TGTGCCTGGACTCCGGGACCCACGACCTACGAGCAGTACTTC.

The chain links TRBV9 to TRBJ2-2; D perhaps matches TRBD1 (6 bases). From germline, CDR1 is SGDLS and CDR2 YYNGEE. The CDR3 consists of 17 residues. The V and J ends lost 1 base and 0 bases respectively, with 13 bases between them. For the CDR3, the DNA is TGTGCCAGCAGCGTATCCCCTGGACAGCCGAACACCGGGGAGCTGTTTTTT. It specifies CASSVSPGQPNTGELFF.

This clone has more than one count but fewer than ten. In the same sample, other DNA sequences code for this CDR3. The chain links TRBV2 to TRBJ1-1; TRBD1 matches 7 bases. V was clipped by 5 bases and J by 1 base; unmatched bases: 4. This CDR3 spans 14 amino acids. Germline assignment: CDR1 SNHLY and CDR2 FYNNEI. CDR3 protein: CASSNRDRNTEAFF. CDR3 nucleotide sequence: TGTGCCAGCAGTAACCGGGACAGGAACACTGAAGCTTTCTTT.

This clone was recorded once. The chain carries TRBV2 and TRBJ2-5; D remains unclear. Trimming took off 2 bases at V and 2 bases at J, with 9 bases between the two ends. The CDR3 covers 14 residues. Germline V lookup: CDR1 SNHLY, CDR2 FYNNEI. CDR3 nucleotide sequence: TGTGCCAGCAGTGAACCAACTTTTCAAGAGACCCAGTACTTC. Translated, it gives CASSEPTFQETQYF.

The gene calls are TRBV4-1 and TRBJ2-7, with 7 bases that match TRBD2. This CDR3 is 16 amino acids long. Per the germline V gene, CDR1 is MGHRA and CDR2 is YSYEKL. V was pared by 3 bases and J by 2 bases, with 10 bases of the junction left unmatched. The CDR3 protein is CASSHLAGDSPYEQYF. CDR3 DNA: TGCGCCAGCAGCCATTTGGCGGGGGACTCCCCCTACGAGCAGTACTTC.

The rearrangement uses TRBV2 and TRBJ2-7; 14 nucleotides align to TRBD2. The V segment lost 8 bases and the J segment 2 bases; nucleotides outside the gene matches: 5. The CDR3 runs to 15 residues. Germline V CDR1 and CDR2: SNHLY, FYNNEI. DNA for the CDR3: TGTGCCAGCGCGACTAGCGGGAGGGATCCCTACGAGCAGTACTTC. Translated: CASATSGRDPYEQYF.

This clone has more than one count but fewer than ten. The V and J genes are TRBV18 and TRBJ2-1; no clear D. Per germline, CDR1 KGHSH and CDR2 LQKENI. V was pared by 4 bases and J by 8 bases, with 12 bases between. This CDR3 has 13 amino acids. The CDR3 DNA reads as TGTGCCAGCTCACAATCCTCAGTGGATGAGCAGTTCTTC. Its translation is CASSQSSVDEQFF.

CDR3 protein: CSARVDDEQYF. CDR3 coding DNA: TGCAGTGCTAGAGTTGACGACGAGCAGTACTTC. The chain uses TRBV20-1 and TRBJ2-7; no clear D gene. This CDR3 contains 11 residues. The V end lost 1 base, the J end lost 5 bases, and 6 bases lay between the germline ends. The germline CDR1 and CDR2 sequences are DFQATT and SNEGSKA (reference sequence).

This sequence joins TRBV14 and TRBJ2-7; D remains unclear. This CDR3 has 13 residues. Trimming cost V 0 bases and J 5 bases, with 8 bases left between them. Germline CDR1 is SGHDN and CDR2 is FVKESK. The DNA of the CDR3 is TGTGCCAGCAGCCAAGAAAGGCCCCACGAGCAGTACTTC. It specifies CASSQERPHEQYF.

The chain joins TRBV30 to TRBJ1-1; the D gene is possibly TRBD1 (5 bases). The germline gives CDR1 GTSNPN, CDR2 SVGIG (reference sequence). This CDR3 is built from 16 residues. V was cut by 0 bases and J by 3 bases, with 17 bases left in between. The CDR3 protein is CAWSVEAGSWDTEAFF. CDR3 sequence (DNA): TGTGCCTGGAGTGTAGAGGCAGGGTCTTGGGACACTGAAGCTTTCTTT.

The rearrangement joins TRBV9 to TRBJ2-5, with D hard to call. The germline CDR1 and CDR2 sequences are SGDLS and YYNGEE. V was clipped by 4 bases and J by 5 bases, with 12 bases between them. There are 13 residues in the CDR3. The chain's CDR3 is CASSYNARETQYF. DNA of the CDR3: TGTGCCAGCAGCTATAATGCGAGGGAGACCCAGTACTTC. The whole variable domain, filled in from reference TRBV9 and TRBJ2-5, reads DSGVTQTPKHLITATGQRVTLRCSPRSGDLSVYWYQQSLDQGLQFLIQYYNGEERAKGNILERFSAQQFPDLHSELNLSSLELGDSALYFCASSYNARETQYFGPGTRLLVL.

This chain links TRBV19 with TRBJ1-4; 8 bases align to TRBD1. The CDR3 is 13 amino acids. V was pared by 5 bases and J by 6 bases, with 2 bases of the junction left unmatched. Germline lookup yields CDR1 LNHDA and CDR2 SQIVND (reference sequence). CDR3 sequence (DNA): TGTGCCAGTAGTGCGGACAGGGATGAAAAACTGTTTTTT. Translated: CASSADRDEKLFF.

This clone was seen a few times. The identical CDR3 is also encoded by other nucleotide sequences in the sample. The chain couples TRBV30 to TRBJ2-5; the D call may be TRBD1 or TRBD2 (5 bases each). Germline CDR1 GTSNPN, CDR2 SVGIG (reference sequence). The V end lost 3 bases, the J end lost 4 bases, and 15 bases lay between the germline ends. This CDR3 region has 14 residues. The CDR3 nucleotides are TGTGCCTGGAGCCCGAGGGGCAGCAGAGAGACCCAGTACTTC. It translates to CAWSPRGSRETQYF.

The chain has TRBV12-2 and TRBJ2-3; the D call in the table, TRBD2, was not verified against the DNA. TRBV12-2 counts as a pseudogene. The CDR3 has 17 amino acids. CDR3 residues: CASRLALLSPRADTQYF. The CDR3 coding sequence is TGTGCAAGTCGCTTAGCGCTCCTCTCCCCACGCGCAGATACGCAGTATTTT.

The table lists this clone with a count of one. The rearrangement uses TRBV10-3 and TRBJ2-7, with TRBD1 matching 7 bases. The CDR3 is 19 residues long. J gave up 2 bases and V 4 bases, and 20 bases lay outside the gene matches. The V gene's germline CDR1 is ENHRY and CDR2 SYGVKD. The CDR3 DNA is TGTGCCATCAGTGGACCCCGGGACAGCATAAGATTCTCTGCCTACGAGCAGTACTTC. Amino acids: CAISGPRDSIRFSAYEQYF.

The CDR3 here is CASSEISQGAAFF. DNA for the CDR3: TGTGCCAGCAGTGAAATCAGTCAGGGTGCAGCTTTCTTT. The V gene is TRBV2, the J gene TRBJ1-1; D might be TRBD1 (5 bases). The CDR3 is 13 residues long. The germline V gene encodes CDR1 SNHLY and CDR2 FYNNEI. V was pared by 2 bases and J by 10 bases, with 14 bases between.

V gene TRBV2 combines with J gene TRBJ2-2, with 8 bases that match TRBD1. CDR3 length equals 16 residues. CDR1 and CDR2 from the germline V gene are SNHLY and FYNNEI. V was clipped by 4 bases and J by 0 bases; unmatched bases: 4. CDR3 coding DNA: TGTGCCAGCAGTGCCAGGACAGGGACGAACACCGGGGAGCTGTTTTTT. This gives the protein CASSARTGTNTGELFF.

This clone was found once. The chain joins TRBV4-1 to TRBJ2-1, with a possible D match to TRBD1 (5 bases). The length of the CDR3 is 14 residues. Trimming took off 2 bases at V and 5 bases at J, with 10 bases between the two ends. Germline assignment: CDR1 MGHRA and CDR2 YSYEKL. CDR3 nucleotides: TGCGCCAGCAGCCAAAGGGGTTTAAACAATGAGCAGTTCTTC. Translating gives CASSQRGLNNEQFF.

This clone was counted only a few times. This chain connects TRBV2 to TRBJ1-4; D is uncertain. Per germline, CDR1 SNHLY and CDR2 FYNNEI. V was shortened by 5 bases and J by 8 bases, with 15 bases between the two germline ends. CDR3 length equals 14 residues. CDR3 DNA: TGTGCCAGCAGTCCGGGCTTCCTGGGAGAAAAACTGTTTTTT. This encodes CASSPGFLGEKLFF.